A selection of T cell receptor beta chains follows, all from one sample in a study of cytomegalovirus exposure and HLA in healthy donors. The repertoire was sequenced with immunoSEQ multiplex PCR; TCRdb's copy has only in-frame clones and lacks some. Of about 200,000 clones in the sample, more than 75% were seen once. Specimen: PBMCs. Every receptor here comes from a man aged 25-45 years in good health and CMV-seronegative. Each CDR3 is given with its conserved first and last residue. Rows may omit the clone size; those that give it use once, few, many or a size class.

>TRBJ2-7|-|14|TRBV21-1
CASSKGHRKYEQYF
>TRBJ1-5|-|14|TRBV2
CASSDQGRNQPQHF
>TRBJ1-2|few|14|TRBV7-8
CASSLLAPAQGYTF
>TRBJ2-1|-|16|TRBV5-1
CASSLDGREGYNEQFF
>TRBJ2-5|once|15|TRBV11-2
CASSLTTGGQETQYF
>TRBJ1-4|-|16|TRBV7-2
CASEPGQGAPNEKLFF
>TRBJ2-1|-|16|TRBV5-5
CASSLVGTGVYNEQFF
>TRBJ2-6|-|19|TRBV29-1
CSVEDPGLQSSSGANVLTF
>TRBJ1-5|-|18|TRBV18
CASSRSGTGLNSNQPQHF
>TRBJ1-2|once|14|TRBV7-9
CASSPRTVNYGYTF
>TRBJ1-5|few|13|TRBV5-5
CASSLDPLAPQHF
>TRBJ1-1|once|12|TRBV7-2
CASSSRVTEAFF
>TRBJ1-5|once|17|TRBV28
CASSTSTGSRDNQPQHF
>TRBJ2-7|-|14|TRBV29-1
CSAMTTGGRHEQYF
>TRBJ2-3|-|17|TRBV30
CAWSRTEHSLYTDTQYF
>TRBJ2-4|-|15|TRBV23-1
CASRPTSGAKNIQYF
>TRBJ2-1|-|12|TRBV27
CASSPLNNEQFF
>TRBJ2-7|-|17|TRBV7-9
CSSSQLHTGTDGYEQYF
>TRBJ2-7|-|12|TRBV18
CASSPSTYEQYF
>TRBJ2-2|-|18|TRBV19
CASSIRQGRGTETGELFF
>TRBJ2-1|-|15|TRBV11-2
CASSLGLVAYNEQFF
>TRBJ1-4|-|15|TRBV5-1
CASSPFFATNEKLFF
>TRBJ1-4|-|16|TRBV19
CASSRPGHPTGEKLFF
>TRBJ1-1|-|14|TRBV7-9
CASSFPQSDTEAFF
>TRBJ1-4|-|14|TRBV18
CASSAQGTNEKLFF
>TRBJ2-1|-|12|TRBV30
CAWSLRTGGLFF
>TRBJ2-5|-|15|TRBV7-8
CASSRTGYQQETQYF
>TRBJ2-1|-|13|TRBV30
CAGTSGRANEQFF
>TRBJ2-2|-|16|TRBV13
CASSSGLAGNTGELFF
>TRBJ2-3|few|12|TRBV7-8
CASSPGLDTQYF
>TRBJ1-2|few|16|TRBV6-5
CASSYSTTGHGGGYTF
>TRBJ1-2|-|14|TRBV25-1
CASMGVSGHYGYTF
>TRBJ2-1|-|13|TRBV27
CATIKDSYNEQFF
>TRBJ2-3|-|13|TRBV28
CASSFPGENTQYF
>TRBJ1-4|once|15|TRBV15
CATSRTGLGGEKLFF
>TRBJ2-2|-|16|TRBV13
CASSRLQGVATGELFF
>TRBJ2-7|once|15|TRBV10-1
CASSTSGTGGVEQYF
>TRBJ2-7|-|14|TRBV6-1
CASRPASSPYEQYF